Shown below are 9 T cell receptor beta chains from a single sample sequenced in a study of T cells in Graves' hyperthyroidism and ophthalmopathy. Using RNA transcripts as the source, TCR beta CDR3 regions were amplified. Initially, a first-round RT-PCR of the TCR CDR3 employed the HTBI primer set. TCRdb re-called the multiplex PCR reads through MiXCR, storing one row per CDR3 protein. The sample has 750,000 to 900,000 distinct CDR3 sequences; 38% are singletons. Sample: blood. The receptor source for this set is a man aged 18-30 years with Graves' hyperthyroidism.

The rearrangement joins TRBV15 to TRBJ2-7, with D hard to call. In germline, CDR1 is LNHNV, CDR2 YYDKDF (reference sequence). The CDR3 has 14 residues. The ends were cut back, 3 bases at V and 6 bases at J, with 15 bases in the middle. CDR3 amino acids: CATSSPTQVFEQYF. The CDR3 region has the DNA TGTGCCACCAGCAGTCCAACTCAGGTTTTCGAGCAGTACTTC.

The sample holds a few counts of this clonotype. Mismatch with germline at one junction end may stem from a read error. This chain links TRBV6-2 or TRBV6-3 with TRBJ2-7; a weak D match, TRBD1 (5 bases). This CDR3 is built from 11 residues. Germline CDR1 reads MNHEY; CDR2 reads SVGEGT. The CDR3 DNA sequence: TGTGCCAGCAGTAACCAGGGTTTGGAGAACTTC. Translated, it gives CASSNQGLENF.

This clonotype was seen only a few times. J is TRBJ1-3 and V is TRBV6-5, with D possibly being TRBD1 (5 bases). The CDR3 is made up of 14 amino acids. Between the trimmed V and J ends, which lost 2 bases and 0 bases, there was a span of 5 bases. The germline CDR1 and CDR2 sequences are MNHEY and SVGAGI. The CDR3 loop reads CASSYGGSGNTIYF. The DNA for the CDR3 is TGTGCCAGCAGTTACGGGGGCTCTGGAAACACCATATATTTT.

As concerns this clonotype: One base away lies a much larger clone, so this may be a sequencing read error. The J gene is TRBJ2-7, the V gene TRBV5-1; D ambiguous. V dropped 3 bases and J dropped 6 bases, with 16 bases sitting between them. The CDR3 has 14 residues. Germline V lookup: CDR1 SGHRS, CDR2 YFSETQ. CDR3 sequence (DNA): TGCGCCAGCAGCTCGGACGAACAGACGGGCGAGCAGTACTTC. The encoded protein is CASSSDEQTGEQYF.

V usage is TRBV3-1 and J usage is TRBJ1-3, with a tentative D call TRBD1 (5 bases). V was shortened by 2 bases and J by 0 bases, with 11 bases between the two germline ends. Germline lookup yields CDR1 LGHDT and CDR2 YNNKEL (reference sequence). This CDR3 has 16 residues. The CDR3 bases are TGTGCCAGCAGCCAACAGGACACGGCCTCTGGAAACACCATATATTTT. Encoded protein: CASSQQDTASGNTIYF.

This clonotype was recorded many times. The rearrangement links TRBV25-1 to TRBJ1-4; 8 bases match TRBD1. The CDR3 sequence is 14 residues long. CDR1 is MGHDK, CDR2 SYGVNS, per germline. J gave up 8 bases and V 5 bases, and 7 bases lay outside the gene matches. CDR3 amino acids: CASSRTGRREKLFF. CDR3 nucleotides: TGTGCCAGCAGTAGGACAGGGAGGAGGGAAAAACTGTTTTTT. The full variable domain, with the rest looked up from reference TRBV25-1 and TRBJ1-4, is EADIYQTPRYLVIGTGKKITLECSQTMGHDKMYWYQQDPGMELHLIHYSYGVNSTEKGDLSSESTVSRIRTEHFPLTLESARPSHTSQYLCASSRTGRREKLFFGSGTQLSVL.

J is TRBJ1-5 and V is TRBV10-3; perhaps TRBD1 as D (6 bases). V was pared by 0 bases and J by 10 bases, with 7 bases between. Germline V lookup: CDR1 ENHRY, CDR2 SYGVKD. CDR3 length: 12 residues. CDR3 nucleotide sequence: TGTGCCATCAGTGAGTCCGGGACACCCCAGCATTTT. Its protein product is CAISESGTPQHF.

This clonotype was recorded many times. The chain is built from TRBV2 and TRBJ2-2; D is undetermined. The CDR3 is made up of 13 amino acids. V was cut by 7 bases and J by 9 bases, with 15 bases left in between. Germline V CDR1 and CDR2: SNHLY, FYNNEI. This CDR3 reads CASNVHEARELFF. The CDR3 nucleotides read TGTGCCAGCAACGTTCATGAGGCGCGGGAGCTGTTTTTT.

The rearrangement joins TRBV4-1 to TRBJ1-1, with D possibly TRBD1 on 5 matching bases. The germline V and J ends were trimmed by 0 bases and 4 bases, with 15 bases remaining between them. The CDR3 has 16 amino acids. Per germline, CDR1 MGHRA and CDR2 YSYEKL. For the CDR3, the DNA is TGCGCCAGCAGCCAAGATCTCGGGACGGCAGGCACTGAAGCTTTCTTT. Its protein product is CASSQDLGTAGTEAFF.